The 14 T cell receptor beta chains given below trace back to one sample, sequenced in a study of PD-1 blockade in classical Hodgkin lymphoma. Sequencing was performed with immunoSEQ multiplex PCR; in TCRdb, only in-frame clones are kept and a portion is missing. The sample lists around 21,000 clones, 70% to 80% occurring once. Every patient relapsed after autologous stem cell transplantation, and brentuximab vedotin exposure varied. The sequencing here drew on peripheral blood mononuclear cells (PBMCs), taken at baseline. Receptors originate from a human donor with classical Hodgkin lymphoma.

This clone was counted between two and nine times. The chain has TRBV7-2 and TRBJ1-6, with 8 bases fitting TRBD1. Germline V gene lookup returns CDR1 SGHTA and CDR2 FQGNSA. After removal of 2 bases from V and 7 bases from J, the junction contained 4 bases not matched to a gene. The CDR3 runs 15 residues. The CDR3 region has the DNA TGTGCCAGCAGCTTAAGACAGGGGAGAAATTCACCCCTCCACTTT. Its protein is CASSLRQGRNSPLHF.

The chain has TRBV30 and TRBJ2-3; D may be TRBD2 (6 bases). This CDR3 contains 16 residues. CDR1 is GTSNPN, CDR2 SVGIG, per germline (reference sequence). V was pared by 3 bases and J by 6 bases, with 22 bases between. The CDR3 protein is CAWSPAGLPEADTQYF. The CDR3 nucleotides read TGTGCCTGGAGCCCCGCGGGACTCCCGGAGGCGGATACGCAGTATTTT.

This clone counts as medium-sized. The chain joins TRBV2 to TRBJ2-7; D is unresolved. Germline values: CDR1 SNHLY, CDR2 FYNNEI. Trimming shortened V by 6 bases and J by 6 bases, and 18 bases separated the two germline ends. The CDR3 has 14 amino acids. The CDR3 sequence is CASSPSGSLSEQYF. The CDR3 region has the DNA TGTGCCAGCAGCCCCTCCGGGTCCCTCTCCGAGCAGTACTTC.

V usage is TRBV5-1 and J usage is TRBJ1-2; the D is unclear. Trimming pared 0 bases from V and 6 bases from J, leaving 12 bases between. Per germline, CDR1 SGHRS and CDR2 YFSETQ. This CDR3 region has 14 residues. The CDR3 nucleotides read TGCGCCAGCAGCTTGGACCGTTCGGGGAATGGCTACACCTTC. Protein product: CASSLDRSGNGYTF. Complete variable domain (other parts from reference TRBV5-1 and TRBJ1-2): KAGVTQTPRYLIKTRGQQVTLSCSPISGHRSVSWYQQTPGQGLQFLFEYFSETQRNKGNFPGRFSGRQFSNSRSEMNVSTLELGDSALYLCASSLDRSGNGYTFGSGTRLTVV.

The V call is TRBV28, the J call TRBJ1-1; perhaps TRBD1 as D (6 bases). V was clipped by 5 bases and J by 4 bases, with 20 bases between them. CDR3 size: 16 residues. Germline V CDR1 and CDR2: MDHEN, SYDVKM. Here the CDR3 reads CASSPPGTGRGTEAFF. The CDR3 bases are TGTGCCAGCAGTCCCCCCGGGACCGGCAGGGGCACTGAAGCTTTCTTT.

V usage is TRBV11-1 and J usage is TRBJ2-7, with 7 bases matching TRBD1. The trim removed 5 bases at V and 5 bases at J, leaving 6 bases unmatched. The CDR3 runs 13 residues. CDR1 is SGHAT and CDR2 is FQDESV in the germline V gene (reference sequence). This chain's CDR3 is CASSTGVGNEQYF. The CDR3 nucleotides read TGTGCCAGCAGCACAGGGGTGGGAAACGAGCAGTACTTC. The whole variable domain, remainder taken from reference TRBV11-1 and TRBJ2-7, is EAEVAQSPRYKITEKSQAVAFWCDPISGHATLYWYRQILGQGPELLVQFQDESVVDDSQLPKDRFSAERLKGVDSTLKIQPAELGDSAMYLCASSTGVGNEQYFGPGTRLTVT.

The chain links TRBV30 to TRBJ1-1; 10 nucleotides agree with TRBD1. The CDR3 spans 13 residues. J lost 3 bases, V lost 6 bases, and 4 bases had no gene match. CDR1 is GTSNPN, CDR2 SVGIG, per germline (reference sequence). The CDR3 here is CACDRGRHTEAFF. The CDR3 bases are TGTGCCTGTGACAGGGGGCGCCACACTGAAGCTTTCTTT.

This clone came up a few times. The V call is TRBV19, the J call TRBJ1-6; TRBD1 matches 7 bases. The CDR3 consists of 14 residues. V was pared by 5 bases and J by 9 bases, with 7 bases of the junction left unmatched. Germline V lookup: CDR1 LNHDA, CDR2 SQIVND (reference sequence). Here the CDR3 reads CASSSPAGGSPLHF. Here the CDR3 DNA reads TGTGCCAGTAGTTCGCCGGCAGGGGGTTCACCCCTCCACTTT.

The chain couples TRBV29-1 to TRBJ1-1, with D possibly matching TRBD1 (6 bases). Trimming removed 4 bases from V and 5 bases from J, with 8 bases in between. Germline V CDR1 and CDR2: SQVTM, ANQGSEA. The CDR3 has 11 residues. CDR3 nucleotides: TGCAGCGTTGCGGGGGCGACTGAAGCTTTCTTT. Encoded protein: CSVAGATEAFF.

CDR3 region: CASSLAYTEAFF. CDR3 sequence (DNA): TGTGCCAGCAGCTTAGCCTACACTGAAGCTTTCTTT. The chain is built from TRBV11-3 and TRBJ1-1; D is uncertain. The length of the CDR3 is 12 residues. CDR1 is SGHNT, CDR2 YENEEA, per germline. V was trimmed by 1 base and J by 3 bases, leaving 3 bases between them. Combining the CDR3 with reference TRBV11-3 and TRBJ1-1 gives the whole variable domain EAGVVQSPRYKIIEKKQPVAFWCNPISGHNTLYWYLQNLGQGPELLIRYENEEAVDDSQLPKDRFSAERLKGVDSTLKIQPAELGDSAVYLCASSLAYTEAFFGQGTRLTVV.

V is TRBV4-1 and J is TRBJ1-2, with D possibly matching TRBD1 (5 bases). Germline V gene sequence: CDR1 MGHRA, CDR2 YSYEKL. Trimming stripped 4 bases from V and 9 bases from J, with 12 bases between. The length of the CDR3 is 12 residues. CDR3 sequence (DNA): TGCGCCAGCAGCCTTCCGGGACCCAGCTACACCTTC. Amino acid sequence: CASSLPGPSYTF.

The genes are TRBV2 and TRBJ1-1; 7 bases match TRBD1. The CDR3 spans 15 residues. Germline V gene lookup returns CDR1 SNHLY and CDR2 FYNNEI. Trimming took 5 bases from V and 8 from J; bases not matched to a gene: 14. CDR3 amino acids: CASSNPSGGIKEAFF. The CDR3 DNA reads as TGTGCCAGCAGTAACCCCTCAGGGGGGATAAAAGAAGCTTTCTTT.

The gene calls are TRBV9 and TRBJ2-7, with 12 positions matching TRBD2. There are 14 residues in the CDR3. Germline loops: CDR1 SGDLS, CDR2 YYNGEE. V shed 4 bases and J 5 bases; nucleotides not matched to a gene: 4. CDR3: CASSTGTSGHEQYF. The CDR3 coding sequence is TGTGCCAGCAGCACCGGGACTAGCGGGCACGAGCAGTACTTC.

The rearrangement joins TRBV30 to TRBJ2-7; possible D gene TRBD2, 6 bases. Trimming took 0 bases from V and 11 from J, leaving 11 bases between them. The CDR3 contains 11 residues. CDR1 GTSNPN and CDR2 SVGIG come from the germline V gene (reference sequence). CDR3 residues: CAWSVRKREYF. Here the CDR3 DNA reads TGTGCCTGGAGTGTACGGAAGCGGGAGTACTTC.